The 16 T cell receptor beta chains below all came from one sample that was sequenced in a study of shared clonotypes between healthy human individuals. The assay was immunoSEQ multiplex PCR, and TCRdb's table has in-frame clones only and misses some. The table has around 690,000 clones, about 90% seen once. Source material: memory CD8+ T cells from PBMCs. Subset reported: CD45RO+ cells pooled with CCR7-negative TemRA cells. These receptors were taken from a man aged 18 to 29 in good health. Some clones in this sample may be carry-over from other donors' samples.

The rearrangement joins TRBV15 to TRBJ2-1, with D uncertain. CDR3 length equals 15 residues. V was trimmed by 1 base and J by 0 bases, leaving 7 bases between them. Germline values: CDR1 LNHNV, CDR2 YYDKDF (reference sequence). The chain's CDR3 is CATSRAPGSYNEQFF. The CDR3 DNA follows: TGTGCCACCAGCAGAGCTCCGGGCTCCTACAATGAGCAGTTCTTC.

The chain is built from TRBV7-2 and TRBJ1-5; tentative D call: TRBD1 (6 bases). Germline lookup yields CDR1 SGHTA and CDR2 FQGNSA. The CDR3 extends over 14 amino acids. V was cut by 6 bases and J by 1 base, with 10 bases left in between. The CDR3 nucleotides read TGTGCCAGCAGGGTTACAGGGAGCAATCAGCCCCAGCATTTT. Translated, it gives CASRVTGSNQPQHF.

The chain has TRBV5-1 and TRBJ2-7; 11 positions match TRBD2. The CDR3 totals 15 residues. The germline gives CDR1 SGHRS, CDR2 YFSETQ. The V gene end was trimmed by 0 bases and the J gene end by 6 bases; junction bases not matched to a gene: 5. This CDR3 is CASSLAPTSGIEQYF. In DNA, the CDR3 is TGCGCCAGCAGCTTGGCTCCGACTAGCGGGATCGAGCAGTACTTC.

The rearrangement uses TRBV27 and TRBJ1-4, with D unclear. This CDR3 is 15 amino acids long. The V end was cut by 4 bases, the J end by 7 bases, with 16 bases between. CDR1 is MNHEY, CDR2 SMNVEV, per germline (reference sequence). CDR3 in DNA: TGTGCCAGCAGTTCCCGAATTAGAGTCGGTGAAAAACTGTTTTTT. Its protein product is CASSSRIRVGEKLFF.

The V gene is TRBV19, the J gene TRBJ1-1; no clear D gene. V lost 3 bases to trimming and J lost 2 bases, with 13 bases between them. The germline V gene has CDR1 LNHDA and CDR2 SQIVND (reference sequence). The CDR3 covers 15 residues. DNA for the CDR3: TGTGCCAGTAGTATCCTGACGCGCGGAAACACTGAAGCTTTCTTT. Translating it yields CASSILTRGNTEAFF.

The V and J genes are TRBV5-4 and TRBJ2-2; TRBD2 matches at 7 bases. The CDR3 contains 16 residues. The V gene's germline CDR1 is SGHNT and CDR2 YYREEE (reference sequence). V dropped 2 bases and J dropped 1; count of bases not matched to a gene: 5. CDR3 bases: TGTGCCAGCAGCTTATCATCTAGCGGGAACACCGGGGAGCTGTTTTTT. Encoded protein: CASSLSSSGNTGELFF.

The chain links TRBV12-5 to TRBJ2-1; TRBD2 aligns across 7 bases. The CDR3 sequence is 15 residues long. Germline trimming cut 3 bases from V and 5 bases from J; bases unmatched to any gene: 7. Looked up from germline, CDR1 is LGHNT and CDR2 is FRNRAP. As DNA, the CDR3 is TGTGCTAGTGGTTTTAGTGGCGGGAGTAACAATGAGCAGTTCTTC. Residues: CASGFSGGSNNEQFF.

In regard to this clone: The sample holds other DNA sequences that translate to the same CDR3. The chain carries TRBV28 and TRBJ1-2, with D unclear. The CDR3 loop spans 11 amino acids. Germline loops: CDR1 MDHEN, CDR2 SYDVKM. V gave up 6 bases and J gave up 2 bases, with 4 bases separating them. The CDR3 reads CASRVNYGYTF. In nucleotides, the CDR3 is TGTGCCAGCAGGGTCAACTATGGCTACACCTTC.

The chain recombines TRBV10-3 with TRBJ1-2; a weak D match, TRBD1 (6 bases). This CDR3 spans 13 amino acids. V was pared by 7 bases and J by 3 bases, with 12 bases between. CDR1 and CDR2 from the germline V gene are ENHRY and SYGVKD. DNA for the CDR3: TGTGCCATCAAGGGGGTAGGAGACTATGGCTACACCTTC. It translates to CAIKGVGDYGYTF.

V and J are TRBV9 and TRBJ2-2; D is ambiguous. Trimming stripped 0 bases from V and 7 bases from J, with 7 bases between. The CDR3 sequence is 13 residues long. Per germline, CDR1 SGDLS and CDR2 YYNGEE. This CDR3 reads CASSVGANGELFF. CDR3 sequence (DNA): TGTGCCAGCAGCGTAGGGGCCAACGGGGAGCTGTTTTTT.

The rearrangement links TRBV29-1 to TRBJ1-2, with a weak D call TRBD1 (5 bases). Trimming removed 0 bases at V and 8 bases at J, with 16 bases between. The CDR3 has 14 residues. Germline V gives CDR1 SQVTM, CDR2 ANQGSEA. For the CDR3, the DNA is TGCAGCGTTGAAGATTCTGGGCAGGGACGGGGCTACACCTTC. This translates into CSVEDSGQGRGYTF.

This chain connects TRBV21-1 to TRBJ1-5; TRBD1, the table's D call, lacks a check against the DNA. TRBV21-1 is given as a pseudogene. The CDR3 length is 14 residues. The DNA of the CDR3 is TGTGCCAGCAGCACAGGTTCTCACAATCAGCCCCAGCATTTT. It specifies CASSTGSHNQPQHF.

This clone was recorded once. The chain couples TRBV27 to TRBJ1-5, with D maybe TRBD1 (5 bases). From germline, CDR1 is MNHEY and CDR2 SMNVEV (reference sequence). The CDR3 totals 15 residues. V lost 3 bases and J lost 7, with 16 bases in between. Written as DNA, the CDR3 is TGTGCCAGCAGTTTTTCAGGGAATGGTAGGCAGCCCCAGCATTTT. Protein product: CASSFSGNGRQPQHF.

In the case of this clone: One end of the junction fails to match germline, which may point to a read error. This chain uses TRBV27 with TRBJ2-3, with D perhaps matching TRBD2 (6 bases). Germline loops: CDR1 MNHEY, CDR2 SMNVEV (reference sequence). The CDR3 has 19 amino acids. CDR3 sequence reads: CASSLGVALAHPSTNTQYF. The CDR3 nucleotides are TGTGCCAGCAGTTTAGGGGTCGCCCTAGCGCATCCTAGCACAAATACGCAGTATTTT.

The chain carries TRBV19 and TRBJ2-7; weak D call: TRBD1 (6 bases). Looked up from germline, CDR1 is LNHDA and CDR2 is SQIVND (reference sequence). The CDR3 runs 13 residues. V was cut by 5 bases and J by 5 bases, with 13 bases left in between. DNA for the CDR3: TGTGCCAGTAGTTGGGCAGGGGATAACGAGCAGTACTTC. It is translated as CASSWAGDNEQYF.

This chain links TRBV5-8 with TRBJ2-6, with D possibly being TRBD1 (5 bases). CDR1 is SGHTS, CDR2 YDEGEE, per germline. Trimming shortened V by 0 bases and J by 13 bases, and 14 bases separated the two germline ends. This CDR3 has 14 residues. CDR3 amino acids: CASSLGAGRGVLTF. The DNA of the CDR3 is TGTGCCAGCAGCTTGGGGGCAGGGCGTGGAGTCCTGACTTTC.